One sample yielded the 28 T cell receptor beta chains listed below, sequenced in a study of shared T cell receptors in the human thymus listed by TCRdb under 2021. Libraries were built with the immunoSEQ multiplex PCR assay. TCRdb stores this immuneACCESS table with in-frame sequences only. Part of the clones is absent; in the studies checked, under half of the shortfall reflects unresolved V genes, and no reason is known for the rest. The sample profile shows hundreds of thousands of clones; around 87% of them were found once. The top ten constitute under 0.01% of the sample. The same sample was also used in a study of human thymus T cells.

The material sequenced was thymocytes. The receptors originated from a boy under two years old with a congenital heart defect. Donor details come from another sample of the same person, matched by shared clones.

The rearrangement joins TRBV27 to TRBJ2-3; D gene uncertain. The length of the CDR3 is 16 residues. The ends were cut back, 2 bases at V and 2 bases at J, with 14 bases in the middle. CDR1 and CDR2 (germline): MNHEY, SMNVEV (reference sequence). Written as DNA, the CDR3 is TGTGCCAGCAGTTTAACCTCGGTTCCCCACACAGATACGCAGTATTTT. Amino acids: CASSLTSVPHTDTQYF.

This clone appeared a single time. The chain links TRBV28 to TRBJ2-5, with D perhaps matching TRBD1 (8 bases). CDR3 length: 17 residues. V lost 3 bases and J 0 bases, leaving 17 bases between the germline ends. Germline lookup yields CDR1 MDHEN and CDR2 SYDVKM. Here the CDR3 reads CASSFPDRGGYQETQYF. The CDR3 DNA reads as TGTGCCAGCAGTTTCCCCGACAGGGGAGGGTACCAAGAGACCCAGTACTTC.

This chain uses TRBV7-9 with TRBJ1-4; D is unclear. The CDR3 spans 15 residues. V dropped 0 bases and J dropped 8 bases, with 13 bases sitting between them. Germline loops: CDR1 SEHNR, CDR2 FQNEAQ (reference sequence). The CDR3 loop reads CASSLAGQEEEKLFF. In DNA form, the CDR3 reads TGTGCCAGCAGCTTAGCAGGGCAGGAGGAGGAAAAACTGTTTTTT.

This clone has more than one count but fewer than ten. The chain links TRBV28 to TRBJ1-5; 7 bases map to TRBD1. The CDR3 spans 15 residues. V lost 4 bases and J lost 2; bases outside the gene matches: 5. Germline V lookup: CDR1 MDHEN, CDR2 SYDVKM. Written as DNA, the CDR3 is TGTGCCAGCAGTTCCCACAGGGGCGGCAATCAGCCCCAGCATTTT. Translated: CASSSHRGGNQPQHF. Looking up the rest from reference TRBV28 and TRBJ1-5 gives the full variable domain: DVKVTQSSRYLVKRTGEKVFLECVQDMDHENMFWYRQDPGLGLRLIYFSYDVKMKEKGDIPEGYSVSREKKERFSLILESASTNQTSMYLCASSSHRGGNQPQHFGDGTRLSIL.

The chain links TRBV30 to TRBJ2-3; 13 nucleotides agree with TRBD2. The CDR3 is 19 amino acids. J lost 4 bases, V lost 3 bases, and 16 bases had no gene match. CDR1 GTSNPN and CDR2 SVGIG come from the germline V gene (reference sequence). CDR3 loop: CAWRIPTSTSGRDPDTQYF. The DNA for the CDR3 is TGTGCCTGGAGGATCCCCACCTCCACTAGCGGGAGGGATCCAGATACGCAGTATTTT. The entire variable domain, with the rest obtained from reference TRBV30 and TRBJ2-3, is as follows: SQTIHQWPATLVQPVGSPLSLECTVEGTSNPNLYWYRQAAGRGLQLLFYSVGIGQISSEVPQNLSASRPQDRQFILSSKKLLLSDSGFYLCAWRIPTSTSGRDPDTQYFGPGTRLTVL.

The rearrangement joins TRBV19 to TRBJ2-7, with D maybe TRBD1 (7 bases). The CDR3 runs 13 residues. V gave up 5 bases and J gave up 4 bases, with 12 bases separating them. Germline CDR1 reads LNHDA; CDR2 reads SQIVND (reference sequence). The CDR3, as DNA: TGTGCCAGTAGTGGAGGGGGCGGGTACGAGCAGTACTTC. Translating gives CASSGGGGYEQYF.

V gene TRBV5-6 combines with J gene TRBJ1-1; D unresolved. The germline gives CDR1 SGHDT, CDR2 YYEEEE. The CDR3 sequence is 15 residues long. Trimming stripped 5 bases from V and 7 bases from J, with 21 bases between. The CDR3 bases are TGTGCCAGCAGTCCGGAACAAACAGAGACCCTTGAAGCTTTCTTT. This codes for CASSPEQTETLEAFF.

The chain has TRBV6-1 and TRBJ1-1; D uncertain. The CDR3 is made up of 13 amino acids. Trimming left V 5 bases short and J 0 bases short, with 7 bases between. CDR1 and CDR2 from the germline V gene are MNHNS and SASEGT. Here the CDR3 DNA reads TGTGCCAGCAGTCTAAATCTGAACACTGAAGCTTTCTTT. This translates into CASSLNLNTEAFF.

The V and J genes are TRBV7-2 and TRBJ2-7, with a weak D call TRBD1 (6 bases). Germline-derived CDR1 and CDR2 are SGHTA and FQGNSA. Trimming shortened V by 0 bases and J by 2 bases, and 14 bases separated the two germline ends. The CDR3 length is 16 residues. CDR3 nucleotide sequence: TGTGCCAGCAGCTTAGCGTTCCGGGACATCCCCTACGAGCAGTACTTC. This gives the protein CASSLAFRDIPYEQYF. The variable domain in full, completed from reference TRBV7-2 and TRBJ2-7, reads GAGVSQSPSNKVTEKGKDVELRCDPISGHTALYWYRQSLGQGLEFLIYFQGNSAPDKSGLPSDRFSAERTGGSVSTLTIQRTQQEDSAVYLCASSLAFRDIPYEQYFGPGTRLTVT.

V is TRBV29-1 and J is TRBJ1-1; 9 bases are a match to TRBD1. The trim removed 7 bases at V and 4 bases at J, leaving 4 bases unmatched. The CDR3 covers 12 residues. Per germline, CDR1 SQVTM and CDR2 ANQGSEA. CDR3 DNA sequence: TGCAGCGGCAACAGGGGGCCCACTGAAGCTTTCTTT. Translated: CSGNRGPTEAFF.

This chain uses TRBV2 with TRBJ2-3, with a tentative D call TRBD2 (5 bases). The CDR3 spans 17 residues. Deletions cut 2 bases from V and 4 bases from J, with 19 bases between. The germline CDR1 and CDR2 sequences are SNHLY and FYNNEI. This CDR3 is CASSEYRGSVIPDTQYF. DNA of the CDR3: TGTGCCAGCAGTGAATACCGGGGATCGGTCATCCCAGATACGCAGTATTTT. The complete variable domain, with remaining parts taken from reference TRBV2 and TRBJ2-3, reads EPEVTQTPSHQVTQMGQEVILRCVPISNHLYFYWYRQILGQKVEFLVSFYNNEISEKSEIFDDQFSVERPDGSNFTLKIRSTKLEDSAMYFCASSEYRGSVIPDTQYFGPGTRLTVL.

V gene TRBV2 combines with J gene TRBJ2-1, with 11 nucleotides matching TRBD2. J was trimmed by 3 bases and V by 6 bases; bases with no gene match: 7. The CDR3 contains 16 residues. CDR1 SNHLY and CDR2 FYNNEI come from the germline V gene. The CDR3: CASRKTSGRVYNEQFF. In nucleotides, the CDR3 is TGTGCCAGCAGGAAAACTAGCGGGAGAGTCTACAATGAGCAGTTCTTC.

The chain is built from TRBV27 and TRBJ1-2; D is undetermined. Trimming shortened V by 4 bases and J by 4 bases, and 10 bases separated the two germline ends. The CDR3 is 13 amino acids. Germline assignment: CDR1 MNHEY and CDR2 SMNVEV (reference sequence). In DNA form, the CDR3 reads TGTGCCAGCAGTTCGGTCGTAAGCTATGGCTACACCTTC. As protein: CASSSVVSYGYTF.

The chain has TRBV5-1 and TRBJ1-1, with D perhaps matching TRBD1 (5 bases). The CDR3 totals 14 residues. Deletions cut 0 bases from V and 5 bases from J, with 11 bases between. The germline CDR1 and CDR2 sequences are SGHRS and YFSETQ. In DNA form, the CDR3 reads TGCGCCAGCAGCTTGGGGGGGGGAAGGACTGAAGCTTTCTTT. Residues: CASSLGGGRTEAFF.

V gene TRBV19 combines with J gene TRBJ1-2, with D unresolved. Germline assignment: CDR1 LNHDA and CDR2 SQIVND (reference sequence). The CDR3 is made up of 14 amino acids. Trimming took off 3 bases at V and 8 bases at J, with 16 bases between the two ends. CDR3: CASSMITGDKGYTF. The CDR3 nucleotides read TGTGCCAGTAGTATGATTACGGGTGATAAGGGCTACACCTTC.

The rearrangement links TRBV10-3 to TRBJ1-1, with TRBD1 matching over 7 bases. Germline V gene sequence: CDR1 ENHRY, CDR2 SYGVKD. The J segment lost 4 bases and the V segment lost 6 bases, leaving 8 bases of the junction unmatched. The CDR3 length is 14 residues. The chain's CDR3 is CAIRNRDRGTEAFF. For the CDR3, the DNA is TGTGCCATCAGGAATAGGGACAGAGGCACTGAAGCTTTCTTT.

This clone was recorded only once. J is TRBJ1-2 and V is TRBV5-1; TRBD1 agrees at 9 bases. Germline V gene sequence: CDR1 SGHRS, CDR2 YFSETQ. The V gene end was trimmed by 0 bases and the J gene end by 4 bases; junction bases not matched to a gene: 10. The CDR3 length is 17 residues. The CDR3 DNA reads TGCGCCAGCAGCTTGGCCTTCGGACAGGGGAGGCCCTATGGCTACACCTTC. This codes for CASSLAFGQGRPYGYTF.

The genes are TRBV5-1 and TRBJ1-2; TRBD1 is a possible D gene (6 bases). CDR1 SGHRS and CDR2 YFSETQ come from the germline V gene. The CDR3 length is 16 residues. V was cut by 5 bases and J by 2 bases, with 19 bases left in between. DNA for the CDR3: TGCGCCAGCAGGGTATTAAAGGGAGGGGGGAACTATGGCTACACCTTC. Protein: CASRVLKGGGNYGYTF.

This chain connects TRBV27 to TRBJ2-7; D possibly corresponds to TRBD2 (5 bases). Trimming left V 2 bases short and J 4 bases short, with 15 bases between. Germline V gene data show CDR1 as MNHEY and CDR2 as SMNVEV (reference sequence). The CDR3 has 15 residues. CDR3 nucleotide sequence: TGTGCCAGCAGTTTAAGTCAGACTAAAGGGTACGAGCAGTACTTC. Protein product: CASSLSQTKGYEQYF.

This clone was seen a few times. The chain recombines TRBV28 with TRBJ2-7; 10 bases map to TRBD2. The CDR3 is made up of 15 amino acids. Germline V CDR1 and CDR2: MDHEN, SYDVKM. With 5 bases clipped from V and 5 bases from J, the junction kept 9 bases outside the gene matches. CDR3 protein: CASSPSGRAWNEQYF. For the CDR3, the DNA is TGTGCCAGCAGTCCAAGCGGGAGGGCCTGGAACGAGCAGTACTTC. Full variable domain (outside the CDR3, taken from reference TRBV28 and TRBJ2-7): DVKVTQSSRYLVKRTGEKVFLECVQDMDHENMFWYRQDPGLGLRLIYFSYDVKMKEKGDIPEGYSVSREKKERFSLILESASTNQTSMYLCASSPSGRAWNEQYFGPGTRLTVT.

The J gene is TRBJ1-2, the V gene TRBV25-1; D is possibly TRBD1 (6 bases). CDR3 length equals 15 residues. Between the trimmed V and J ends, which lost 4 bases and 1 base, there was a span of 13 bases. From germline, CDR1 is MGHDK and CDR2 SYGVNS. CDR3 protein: CASSARDKDNYGYTF. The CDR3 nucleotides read TGTGCCAGCAGTGCCCGGGACAAGGATAACTATGGCTACACCTTC.

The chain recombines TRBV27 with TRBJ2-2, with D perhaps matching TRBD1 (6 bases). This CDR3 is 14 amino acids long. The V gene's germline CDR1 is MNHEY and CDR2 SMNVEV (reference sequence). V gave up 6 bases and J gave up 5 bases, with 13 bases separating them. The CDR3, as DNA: TGTGCCAGCAGCGACAGGTTCTGGACCGGGGAGCTGTTTTTT. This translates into CASSDRFWTGELFF.

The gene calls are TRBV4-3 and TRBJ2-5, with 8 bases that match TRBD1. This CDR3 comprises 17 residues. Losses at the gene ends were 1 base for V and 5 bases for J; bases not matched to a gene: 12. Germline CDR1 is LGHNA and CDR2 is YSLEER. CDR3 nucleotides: TGCGCCAGCAGCCAAGCCGACGGCAGGGGGCGCGGGGAGACCCAGTACTTC. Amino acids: CASSQADGRGRGETQYF.

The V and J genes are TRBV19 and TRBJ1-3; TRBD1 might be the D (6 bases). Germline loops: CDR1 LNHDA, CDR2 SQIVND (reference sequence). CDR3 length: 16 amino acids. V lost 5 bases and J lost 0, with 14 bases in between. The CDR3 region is CASSLGQWPSGNTIYF. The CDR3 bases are TGTGCCAGTAGTCTAGGACAGTGGCCCTCTGGAAACACCATATATTTT.

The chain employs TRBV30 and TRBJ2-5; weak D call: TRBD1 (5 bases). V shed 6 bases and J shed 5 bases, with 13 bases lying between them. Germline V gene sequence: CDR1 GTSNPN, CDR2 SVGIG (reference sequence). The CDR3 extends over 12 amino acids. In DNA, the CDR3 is TGTGCCTGTGCCAGGGTATACGAGACCCAGTACTTC. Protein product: CACARVYETQYF.

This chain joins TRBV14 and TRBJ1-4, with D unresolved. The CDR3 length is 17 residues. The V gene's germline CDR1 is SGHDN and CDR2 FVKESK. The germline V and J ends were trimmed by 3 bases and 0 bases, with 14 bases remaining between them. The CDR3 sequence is CASSHNCTATTNEKLFF. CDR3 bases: TGTGCCAGCAGCCACAACTGTACCGCAACAACTAATGAAAAACTGTTTTTT.

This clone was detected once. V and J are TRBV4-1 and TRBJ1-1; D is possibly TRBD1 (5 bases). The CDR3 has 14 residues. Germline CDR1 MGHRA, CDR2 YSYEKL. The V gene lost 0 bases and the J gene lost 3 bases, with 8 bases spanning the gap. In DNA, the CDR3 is TGCGCCAGCAGCCAAGAAGACAGAGACACTGAAGCTTTCTTT. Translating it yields CASSQEDRDTEAFF.

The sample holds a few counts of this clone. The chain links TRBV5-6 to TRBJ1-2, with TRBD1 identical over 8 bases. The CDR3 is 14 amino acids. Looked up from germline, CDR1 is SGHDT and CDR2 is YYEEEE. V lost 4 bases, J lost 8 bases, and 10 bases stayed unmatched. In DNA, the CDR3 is TGTGCCAGCAGCCCGGGACAGGCCCCGAAGGGCTACACCTTC. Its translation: CASSPGQAPKGYTF.